This TCR beta chain was profiled in a study of shared clonotypes between healthy human individuals (dated by TCRdb to 2020 to 2021). Background on the whole study: Two women and three men aged 18 to 49 years were included in the cohort. To increase sequencing depth and limit assay-specific biases, different laboratories used diverse techniques to prepare libraries and sequence TCR repertoires. For each donor, CD4 naive and CD4 memory were each run on three plates, CD8 naive on two plates, and CD8 memory on one plate. To estimate repertoire size and how much clonotype sharing occurs between individuals, the study deeply sequenced the blood TCR repertoires of roughly 5 healthy adults. Each donor's leukapheresis produced roughly between about 0.85 and 10 billion PBMCs.

Healthy HIV-negative adults with no recently reported acute infections or vaccinations were included as donors. Every donor was a Caucasian adult living in Nashville, Tennessee, USA. CD4+ T cells were enriched through magnetic negative selection, after which naive cells were positively selected on CD45RA and the remaining negative fraction served as the memory subset. Blood was collected by leukapheresis, and PBMCs were isolated by Ficoll-Histopaque density gradient centrifugation and then cryopreserved in liquid nitrogen vapor phase. Purity and quantity of every magnetically sorted T cell population were checked by analytical flow cytometry. Genomic DNA was isolated from every sorted fraction and measured by UV absorbance on a Nanodrop 2000c. Results the study describes overall, beyond this receptor: Estimated clonotype richness was generally larger for naive than for memory subsets. Sampling was limited to blood, and TCR repertoires in tissue likely differ from TCR repertoires in blood. The small number of donors limited the genetic and exposure-history diversity represented. About 5% of naive CD4, 3.5% of naive CD8, about 2.4% of memory CD4, and 0.4% of memory CD8 clonotypes were shared across four donors. Pairwise subsampling indicated that sequencing depth was expected to affect the degree of clonotype sharing among donors. Higher generation probabilities were observed for clonotypes shared by all four sorted-subset donors than for non-shared clonotypes. Incomplete sequencing was indicated by rarefaction of sorted-subset datasets, despite the large sequencing depth.

As for this clone: The antigen this receptor binds is unknown. No per-base quality is available; no much larger clone lies one base away.

The germline V gene sets CDR1 to MGHRA and CDR2 to YSYEKL. Spanning cysteine to phenylalanine, the CDR3 consists of 18 amino acids. The sequence is cut down to CDR3 DNA, 54 bases in frame from base 1. After removal of 1 base from V and 4 bases from J, the junction retains 10 bases not matched to a gene. TCR CDR3 regions were amplified from genomic DNA by multiplex PCR using the deep immunoSEQ assay. Extracted genomic DNA from each cell subset was distributed evenly across all wells of several immunoSEQ 96-well plates, and each plate was treated as a replicate. For sorted subsets, each replicate PCR was loaded with roughly 190 ng genomic DNA, equivalent to 32,000 or so T cell genomes. The purified libraries were quantified using a Qubit 3.0 fluorometer, sized with a Bioanalyzer 2100, and then quantified again using the KAPA Library Quantification kit. Every immunoSEQ 96-well plate was sequenced on a separate single-read 150-cycle Illumina NextSeq 550 flow cell. The original methods were these. Because the immunoSEQ output held only junctional sequences and lacked quality scores, the filtering could not match the filtering applied to full-length reads. To assign V/J genes and CDR3, sequences were annotated against IMGT germline references using PyIR, a Python wrapper for IgBLAST v1.9. Reads with weak V/J assignments (E-value above 1e-6), missing CDR3, stop codons, out-of-frame junctions, or ambiguous translated residues were removed. V3J clonotypes were defined as sequences sharing an identical inferred V gene, J gene, and CDR3 amino acid sequence. The percentage overlap between two repertoires was calculated by dividing the number of shared unique clonotypes by the size of the smaller repertoire. RTK rarefaction, the Chao1 estimator, and Recon v2.1 estimates of unobserved clonotypes were used to assess repertoire richness. Generation probabilities for all TCRbeta clonotypes obtained by the gDNA method from a handful of donors were computed using OLGA. TCRdb limited this immuneACCESS table to in-frame rearrangements with V and J called. A share of clones is missing; checked studies link under half to unresolved V genes, and the rest is unexplained. For V, J and clone size, that table is used; D and trimming come from the DNA. The sample contains about 600,000 clones, 95% to 98% of them found a single time. 0.045% to 0.07% of the sample lies in the top ten.

The TCR comes from a woman in her thirties in good health. Sequencing used naive CD4+ T cells sorted from blood. The cell subset or site label here, explained by the study, means: CD45RA+ positively selected. This sequence uses TRBV4-1 and TRBJ2-2; 9 nucleotides in the junction match TRBD2. The nucleotide sequence is TGCGCCAGCAGCCAAGGGTATAGCGGGAGCCACGGCACCGGGGAGCTGTTTTTT. Translated, it reads CASSQGYSGSHGTGELFF.